This T cell receptor (beta chain) stems from a study of OX40 agonist ivuxolimab in advanced cancers. Study-level information: Those enrolled were approximately 78% male, with a mean age of around 57 years and ages from about 20 to 90. Checkpoint inhibitors had been given previously to under 50% of patients. Study-wide results and caveats: At 0.1 to 3.0 mg/kg, clonal expansion of CD4+ and CD8+ blood T cells had occurred by week 6.

Measured with immunoSEQ multiplex PCR; TCRdb has only the in-frame clones, and not every one. The profile shows approximately 39,000 clones, more than 70% of them singletons. As to this clone: Antigen unknown.

Blood sampling was done at baseline, cycle 4 day 1, and cycle 7 day 1. The receptor was derived from an adult with an advanced solid tumor such as melanoma, head and neck, liver or kidney cancer. The specimen was CD4+ or CD8+ T cells sorted from blood, collected in a trial of the OX40 agonist ivuxolimab.

The CDR3 region is CASSELGLNTGELFF. In DNA form, the CDR3 reads TGCGCCAGCAGTGAGTTAGGGTTGAACACCGGGGAGCTGTTTTTT. The rearrangement links TRBV10-2 to TRBJ2-2, with no clear D. V was pared by 1 base and J by 1 base, with 7 bases between. CDR1 is WSHSY, CDR2 SAAADI, per germline. This CDR3 region has 15 residues.